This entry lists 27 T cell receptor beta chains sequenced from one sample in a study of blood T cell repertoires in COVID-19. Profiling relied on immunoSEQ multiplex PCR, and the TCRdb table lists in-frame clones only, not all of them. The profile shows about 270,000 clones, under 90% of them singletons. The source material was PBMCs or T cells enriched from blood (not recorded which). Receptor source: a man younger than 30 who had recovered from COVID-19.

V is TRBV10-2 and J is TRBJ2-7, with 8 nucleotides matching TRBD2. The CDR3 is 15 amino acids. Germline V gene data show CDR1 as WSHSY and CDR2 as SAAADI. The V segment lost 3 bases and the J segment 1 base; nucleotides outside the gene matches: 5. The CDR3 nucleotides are TGCGCCAGCAGTGACCCGGGACTAGGATCCTACGAGCAGTACTTC. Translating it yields CASSDPGLGSYEQYF.

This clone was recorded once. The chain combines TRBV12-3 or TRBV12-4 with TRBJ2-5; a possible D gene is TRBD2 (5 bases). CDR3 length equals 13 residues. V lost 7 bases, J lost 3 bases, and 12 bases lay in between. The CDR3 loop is CASTLLGEETQYF. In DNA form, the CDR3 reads TGTGCCAGCACCTTACTAGGAGAAGAGACCCAGTACTTC.

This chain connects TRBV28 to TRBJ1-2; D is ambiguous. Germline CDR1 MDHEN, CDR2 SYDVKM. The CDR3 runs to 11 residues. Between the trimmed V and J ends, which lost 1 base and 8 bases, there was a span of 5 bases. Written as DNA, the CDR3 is TGTGCCAGCAGTTTATACAGCGGCTACACCTTC. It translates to CASSLYSGYTF.

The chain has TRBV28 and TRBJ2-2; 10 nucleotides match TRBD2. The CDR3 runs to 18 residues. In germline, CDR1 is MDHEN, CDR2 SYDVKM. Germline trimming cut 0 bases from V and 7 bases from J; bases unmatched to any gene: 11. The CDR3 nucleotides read TGTGCCAGCAGTTTATGGGCTAGCGGGAGTAGGAACGACGGGGAGCTGTTTTTT. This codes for CASSLWASGSRNDGELFF.

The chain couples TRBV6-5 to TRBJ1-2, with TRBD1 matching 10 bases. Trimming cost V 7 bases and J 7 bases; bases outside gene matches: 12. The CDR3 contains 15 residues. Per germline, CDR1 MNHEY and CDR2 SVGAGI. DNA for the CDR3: TGTGCCAGCATTCAACCCGGACAGGGGGTCGGTGGCTACACCTTC. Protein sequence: CASIQPGQGVGGYTF.

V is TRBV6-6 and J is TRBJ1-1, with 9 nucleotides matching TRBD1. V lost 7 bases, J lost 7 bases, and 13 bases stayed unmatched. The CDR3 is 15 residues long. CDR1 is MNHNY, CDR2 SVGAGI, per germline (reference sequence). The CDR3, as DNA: TGTGCCAGCATCCGGGGAACAGGGGGCAGGGGTGAAGCTTTCTTT. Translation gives CASIRGTGGRGEAFF.

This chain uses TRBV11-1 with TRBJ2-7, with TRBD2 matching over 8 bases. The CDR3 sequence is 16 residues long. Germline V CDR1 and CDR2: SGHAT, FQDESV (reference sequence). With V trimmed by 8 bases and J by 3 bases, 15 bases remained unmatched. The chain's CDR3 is CASCLAGSAANYEQYF. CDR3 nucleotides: TGTGCCAGCTGTCTAGCGGGTTCCGCGGCCAACTACGAGCAGTACTTC.

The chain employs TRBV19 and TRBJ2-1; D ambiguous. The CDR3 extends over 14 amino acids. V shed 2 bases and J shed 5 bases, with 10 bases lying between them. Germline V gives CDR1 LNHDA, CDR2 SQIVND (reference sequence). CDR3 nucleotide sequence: TGTGCCAGTAGTATAAGCCCACCCAACAATGAGCAGTTCTTC. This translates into CASSISPPNNEQFF.

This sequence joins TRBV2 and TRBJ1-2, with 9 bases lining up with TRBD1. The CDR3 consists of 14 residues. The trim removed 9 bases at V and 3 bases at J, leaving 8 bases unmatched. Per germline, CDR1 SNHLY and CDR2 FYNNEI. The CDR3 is CASPIDRGDYGYTF. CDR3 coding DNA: TGTGCCAGTCCAATTGACAGGGGGGACTATGGCTACACCTTC.

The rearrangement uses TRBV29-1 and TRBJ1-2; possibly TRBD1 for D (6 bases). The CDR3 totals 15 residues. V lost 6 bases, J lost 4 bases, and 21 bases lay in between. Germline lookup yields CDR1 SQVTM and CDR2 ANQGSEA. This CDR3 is CSVNSDSRPPYGYTF. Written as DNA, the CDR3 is TGCAGCGTGAATTCGGACAGTCGACCTCCCTATGGCTACACCTTC.

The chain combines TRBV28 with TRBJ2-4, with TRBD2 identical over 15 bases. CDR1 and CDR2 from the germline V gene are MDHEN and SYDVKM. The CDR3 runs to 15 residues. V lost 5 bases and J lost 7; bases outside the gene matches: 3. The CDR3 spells CASSRTSGRANIQYF. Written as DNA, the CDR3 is TGTGCCAGCAGTCGGACTAGCGGGAGGGCCAACATTCAGTACTTC.

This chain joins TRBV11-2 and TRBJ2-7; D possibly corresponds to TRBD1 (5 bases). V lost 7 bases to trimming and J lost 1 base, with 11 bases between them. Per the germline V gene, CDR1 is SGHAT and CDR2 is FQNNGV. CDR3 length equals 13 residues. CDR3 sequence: CASKKAGSYEQYF. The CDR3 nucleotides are TGTGCCAGCAAAAAGGCAGGGTCCTACGAGCAGTACTTC.

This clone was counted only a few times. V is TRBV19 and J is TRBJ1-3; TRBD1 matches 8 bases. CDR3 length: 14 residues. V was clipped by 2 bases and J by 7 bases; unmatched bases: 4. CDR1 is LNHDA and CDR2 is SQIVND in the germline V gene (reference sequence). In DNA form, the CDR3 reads TGTGCCAGTAGTATACAGGGGGCAGGGAACACCATATATTTT. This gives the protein CASSIQGAGNTIYF. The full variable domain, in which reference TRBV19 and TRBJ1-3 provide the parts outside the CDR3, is DGGITQSPKYLFRKEGQNVTLSCEQNLNHDAMYWYRQDPGQGLRLIYYSQIVNDFQKGDIAEGYSVSREKKESFPLTVTSAQKNPTAFYLCASSIQGAGNTIYFGEGSWLTVV.

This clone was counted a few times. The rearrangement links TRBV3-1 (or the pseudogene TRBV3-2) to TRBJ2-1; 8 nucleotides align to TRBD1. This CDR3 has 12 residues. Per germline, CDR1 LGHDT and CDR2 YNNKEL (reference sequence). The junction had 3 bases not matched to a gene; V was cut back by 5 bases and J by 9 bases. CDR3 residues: CASSDTGGEQFF. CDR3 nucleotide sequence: TGTGCCAGCAGCGACACAGGGGGTGAGCAGTTCTTC.

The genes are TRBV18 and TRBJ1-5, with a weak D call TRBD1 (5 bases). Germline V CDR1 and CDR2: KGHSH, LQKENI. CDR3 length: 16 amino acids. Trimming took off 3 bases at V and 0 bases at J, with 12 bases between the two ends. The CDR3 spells CASSPYVGDSNQPQHF. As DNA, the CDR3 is TGTGCCAGCTCACCTTACGTAGGGGATAGCAATCAGCCCCAGCATTTT.

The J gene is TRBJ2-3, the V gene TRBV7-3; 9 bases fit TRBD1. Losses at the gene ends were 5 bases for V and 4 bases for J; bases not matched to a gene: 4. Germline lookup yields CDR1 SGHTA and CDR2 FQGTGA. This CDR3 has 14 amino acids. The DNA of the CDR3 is TGTGCCAGCAGCCCGGGACAGGGCCCAGATACGCAGTATTTT. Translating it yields CASSPGQGPDTQYF.

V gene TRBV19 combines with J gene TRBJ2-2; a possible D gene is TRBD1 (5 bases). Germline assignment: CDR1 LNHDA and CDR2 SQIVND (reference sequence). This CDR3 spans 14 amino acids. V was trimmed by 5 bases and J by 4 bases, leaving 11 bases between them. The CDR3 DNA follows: TGTGCCAGTAGTCCGCGACAGTTCACCGGGGAGCTGTTTTTT. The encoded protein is CASSPRQFTGELFF.

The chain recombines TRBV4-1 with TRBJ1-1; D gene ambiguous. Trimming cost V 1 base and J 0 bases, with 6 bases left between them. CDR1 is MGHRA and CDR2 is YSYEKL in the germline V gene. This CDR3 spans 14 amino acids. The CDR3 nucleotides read TGCGCCAGCAGCCAAGGGGGAGTGAACACTGAAGCTTTCTTT. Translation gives CASSQGGVNTEAFF.

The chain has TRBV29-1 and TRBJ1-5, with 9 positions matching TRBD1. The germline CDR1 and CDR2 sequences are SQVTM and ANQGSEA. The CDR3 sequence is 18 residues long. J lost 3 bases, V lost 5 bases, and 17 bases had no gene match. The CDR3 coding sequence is TGCAGCGTTAGGGTCAGACAGGGGGATAAAGTAGTCAATCAGCCCCAGCATTTT. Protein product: CSVRVRQGDKVVNQPQHF. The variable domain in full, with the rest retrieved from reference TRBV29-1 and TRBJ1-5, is SAVISQKPSRDICQRGTSLTIQCQVDSQVTMMFWYRQQPGQSLTLIATANQGSEATYESGFVIDKFPISRPNLTFSTLTVSNMSPEDSSIYLCSVRVRQGDKVVNQPQHFGDGTRLSIL.

The CDR3 region has the DNA TGTGCTAGTGGTTCGCCGGGACAGGCATTCACCTTC. Amino acids: CASGSPGQAFTF. The gene calls are TRBV12-5 and TRBJ1-2, with TRBD1 matching 8 bases. Germline V lookup: CDR1 LGHNT, CDR2 FRNRAP. CDR3 length: 12 residues. Trimming at V came to 4 bases and at J to 13 bases, leaving 8 bases not matched to a gene.

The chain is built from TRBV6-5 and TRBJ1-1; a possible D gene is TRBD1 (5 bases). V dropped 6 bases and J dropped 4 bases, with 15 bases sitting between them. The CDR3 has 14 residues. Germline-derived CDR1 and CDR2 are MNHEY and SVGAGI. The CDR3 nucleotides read TGTGCCAGCAGGGCTCTGGGGGGGGGCACTGAAGCTTTCTTT. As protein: CASRALGGGTEAFF.

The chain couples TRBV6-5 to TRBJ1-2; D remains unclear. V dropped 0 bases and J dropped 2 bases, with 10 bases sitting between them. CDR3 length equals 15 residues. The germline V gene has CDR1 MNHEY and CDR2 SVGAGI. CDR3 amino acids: CASSYSASFNYGYTF. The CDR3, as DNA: TGTGCCAGCAGTTACTCTGCCAGTTTCAACTATGGCTACACCTTC.

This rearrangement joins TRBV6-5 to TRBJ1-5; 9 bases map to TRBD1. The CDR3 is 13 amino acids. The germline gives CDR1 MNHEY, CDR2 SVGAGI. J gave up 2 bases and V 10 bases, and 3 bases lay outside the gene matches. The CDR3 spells CATRTGGNQPQHF. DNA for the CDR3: TGTGCCACAAGGACAGGGGGCAATCAGCCCCAGCATTTT.

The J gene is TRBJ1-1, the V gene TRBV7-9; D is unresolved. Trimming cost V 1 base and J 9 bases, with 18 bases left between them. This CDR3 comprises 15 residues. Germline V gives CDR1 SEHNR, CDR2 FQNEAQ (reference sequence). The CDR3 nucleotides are TGTGCCAGCAGCTTAGTCTCAGGTAGGCAGAGAAAAGCTTTCTTT. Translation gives CASSLVSGRQRKAFF.

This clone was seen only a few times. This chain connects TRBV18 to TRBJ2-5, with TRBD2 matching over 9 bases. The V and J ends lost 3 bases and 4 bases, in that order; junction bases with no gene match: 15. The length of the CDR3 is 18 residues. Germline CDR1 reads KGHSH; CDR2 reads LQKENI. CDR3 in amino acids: CASSPSERLAGVRETQYF. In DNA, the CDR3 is TGTGCCAGCTCACCCAGCGAACGGTTAGCGGGAGTCCGAGAGACCCAGTACTTC.

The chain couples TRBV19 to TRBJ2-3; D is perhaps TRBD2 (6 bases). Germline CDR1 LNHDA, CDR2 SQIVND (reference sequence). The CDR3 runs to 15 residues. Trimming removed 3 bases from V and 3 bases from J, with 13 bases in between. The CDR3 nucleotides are TGTGCCAGTAGTATTTACGGGGGTGAGACAGATACGCAGTATTTT. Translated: CASSIYGGETDTQYF.

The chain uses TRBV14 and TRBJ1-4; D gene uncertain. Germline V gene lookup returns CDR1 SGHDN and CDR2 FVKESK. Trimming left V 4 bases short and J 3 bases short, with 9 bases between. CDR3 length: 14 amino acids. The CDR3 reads CASSPRSANEKLFF. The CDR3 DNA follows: TGTGCCAGCAGCCCGAGGAGTGCTAATGAAAAACTGTTTTTT. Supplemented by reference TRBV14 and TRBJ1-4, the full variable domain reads EAGVTQFPSHSVIEKGQTVTLRCDPISGHDNLYWYRRVMGKEIKFLLHFVKESKQDESGMPNNRFLAERTGGTYSTLKVQPAELEDSGVYFCASSPRSANEKLFFGSGTQLSVL.